The sequence of this T cell receptor (beta chain) was determined in a study of CD8+ T cells in alopecia areata. About the research overall: Tofacitinib administration to treated patients was oral, at 5 to 10 mg twice daily.

PBMCs served as the source from which CD4+ and CD8+ T cells were sorted. This CDR3 contains 13 residues. Germline values: CDR1 SQVTM, CDR2 ANQGSEA. The V and J ends lost 3 bases and 5 bases, in that order; junction bases with no gene match: 4. Following RNA extraction, reverse transcription yielded cDNA that acted as the sequencing template. Generated by immunoSEQ multiplex PCR, the TCRdb table keeps only in-frame clones and is missing some. The data show 120,000 to 150,000 clones, around 50% seen once. About this clone itself: The antigen is unknown.

Study findings and constraints: With patients, TCR sharing proved less clear than in mice, a difference possibly related to HLA.

The chain carries TRBV29-1 and TRBJ1-2; TRBD1 agrees at 9 bases. Material for sequencing was CD4+ T cells sorted from blood. This TCR was sampled from a human donor with alopecia areata. The CDR3 coding sequence is TGCAGCGTTGATTCGACAGGGGGATATGGCTACACCTTC. Translated: CSVDSTGGYGYTF.